The rows below give T cell receptor beta chains drawn from one sample of a study of patients and donors after allogeneic stem cell transplantation. In TCRdb, the RT-PCR reads were re-called with MiXCR into one record per CDR3 protein. The table lists fewer than 250,000 distinct CDR3 sequences, around 14% of them singletons, with roughly 12% in the top ten. Sequencing was done on a sample of blood, either unsorted or a sorted T cell fraction (not recorded which). The source of these receptors is a human donor who was either an allogeneic HSCT recipient or a stem cell or donor lymphocyte infusion donor (not recorded which). It is not recorded whose cells these are; they may come from a transplant donor. The CDR3 runs from the conserved cysteine through the conserved F or W. The D gene is left open where the match is weak. A clone size is listed for some rows: how often the clone was seen (once, few, many), or a class if it is expanded.

D gene	CDR3 length	V gene	J gene	clone size	CDR3 DNA	CDR3 protein
-	15	TRBV7-9	TRBJ1-1	many	TGTGCCAGCAGCTTTGGGGCACCGACGAACACTGAAGCTTTCTTT	CASSFGAPTNTEAFF
TRBD1	16	TRBV4-2	TRBJ2-6	-	TGTGCCAGCAGCCTCACCAGGGGGTTCGGGGCCAACGTCCTGACTTTC	CASSLTRGFGANVLTF
-	11	TRBV2	TRBJ1-1	few	TGTGCCAGCACCGGGAACACTGAAGCTTTCTTT	CASTGNTEAFF
TRBD2	15	TRBV7-2	TRBJ2-5	few	TGTGCCAGCAGCTTACGCGGCGGGGGGAGGGAGACCCAGTACTTC	CASSLRGGGRETQYF
-	14	TRBV7-3	TRBJ1-2	many	TGTGCCAGCAGCCCCGGCCCAGCTAACTATGGCTACACCTTC	CASSPGPANYGYTF
TRBD2	15	TRBV7-7	TRBJ2-1	-	TGTGCCAGCAGCTTATCGACTAGCGGGAGCAATGAGCAGTTCTTC	CASSLSTSGSNEQFF
-	13	TRBV20-1	TRBJ2-1	-	TGCAGTGCCCCGGACAGAAGCTACAATGAGCAGTTCTTC	CSAPDRSYNEQFF
TRBD1	17	TRBV5-4	TRBJ1-1	many	TGTGCCAGCAGCTTGGTGGGTGACAGGGTTACGAACACTGAAGCTTTCTTT	CASSLVGDRVTNTEAFF
-	15	TRBV5-5	TRBJ1-5	many	TGTGCCAGCACCCGAACGATGGGGGTGAATCAGCCCCAGCATTTT	CASTRTMGVNQPQHF
TRBD1	13	TRBV20-1	TRBJ1-6	-	TGCAGTGCTGGGGACAGGGGAAGGTCACCCCTCCACTTT	CSAGDRGRSPLHF
TRBD1	14	TRBV20-1	TRBJ1-1	few	TGCAGTGCCGAGCCCGGGGACAGGAACACTGAAGCTTTCTTT	CSAEPGDRNTEAFF
-	14	TRBV2	TRBJ2-3	many	TGTGCCAGCAGCCCCGGGACAAGCACAGATACGCAGTATTTT	CASSPGTSTDTQYF
TRBD1	16	TRBV3-1	TRBJ1-4	-	TGTGCCAGCAGCCAGGGACAGGGGGGAGTGGGAGAAAAACTGTTTTTT	CASSQGQGGVGEKLFF
-	14	TRBV18	TRBJ2-5	few	TGTGCCAGCTCACCGACATCTAATCAAGAGACCCAGTACTTC	CASSPTSNQETQYF
-	16	TRBV5-8	TRBJ2-3	few	TGTGCCAGCAGTTTGGGCCAGGGCGGCAACACAGATACGCAGTATTTT	CASSLGQGGNTDTQYF
TRBD1	12	TRBV7-3	TRBJ2-1	many	TGTGCCAGCAGTTTTGACAGGGTCGGTAGGTTCTTC	CASSFDRVGRFF
TRBD2	15	TRBV27	TRBJ2-1	-	TGTGCCAGCAGGCTACTAGCGGGAAACTACAATGAGCAGTTCTTC	CASRLLAGNYNEQFF
-	13	TRBV20-1	TRBJ1-2	-	TGCAGTGCTAGGTCGCGGAGAAACTATGGCTACACCTTC	CSARSRRNYGYTF
TRBD2	14	TRBV5-6	TRBJ2-7	-	TGTGCCAGCAGCCCTGGACTAGCGGAACCTGTGGAGTACTTC	CASSPGLAEPVEYF
-	14	TRBV2	TRBJ2-5	-	TGTGCCAGCAATCGGGACAAAGGTCCGGAGACCCAGTACTTC	CASNRDKGPETQYF
-	12	TRBV18	TRBJ1-3	-	TGTGCCAGCCATGCCACTGGAAACACCATATATTTT	CASHATGNTIYF
TRBD2	16	TRBV14	TRBJ2-5	once	TGTGCCAGCAGCCTTTTATCGGGGGGGTACCAAGAGACCCAGTACTTC	CASSLLSGGYQETQYF
-	13	TRBV20-1	TRBJ2-7	few	TGCAGTGCTAGAGGGGACATCCGAAGGGGGCAGTACTTC	CSARGDIRRGQYF
TRBD2	19	TRBV11-2	TRBJ2-5	many	TGTGCCAGCAGCTTATCCCTCTATCCGGGGACTAGCGGAGAGGAGACCCAGTACTTC	CASSLSLYPGTSGEETQYF
TRBD2	15	TRBV24-1	TRBJ2-3	many	TGTGCCACCAGTGTAGCGGGAGCGTCCCAAGATACGCAGTATTTT	CATSVAGASQDTQYF
-	16	TRBV6-1	TRBJ1-2	-	TGTGCCAGCAGTGCTTTCAAGTTCGGGGTGAACTATGGCTACACCTTC	CASSAFKFGVNYGYTF
TRBD2	16	TRBV7-6	TRBJ2-5	-	TGTGCCAGCAGCCATAGACTTCGCGGGGGTCTAGAGACCCAGTACTTC	CASSHRLRGGLETQYF
-	16	TRBV12-3/TRBV12-4	TRBJ1-3	many	TGTGCCAGCAGTTTGAAGGGGCCAAGCTCTGGAAACACCATATATTTT	CASSLKGPSSGNTIYF
-	15	TRBV7-3	TRBJ2-5	many	TGTGCCAGCAGCTTATGGGTGGGACCTGGAGAGACCCAGTACTTC	CASSLWVGPGETQYF
-	16	TRBV7-9	TRBJ1-5	few	TGTGCCAGCAGCTTAGCTGCGGGGGCCGGCAATCAGCCCCAGCATTTT	CASSLAAGAGNQPQHF
-	13	TRBV7-9	TRBJ2-3	few	TGTGCCAGCAGCGGAGTTGTAGGCGGTACGCAGTATTTT	CASSGVVGGTQYF
-	15	TRBV24-1	TRBJ2-3	-	TGTGCCACCAGTGATGCCTTTGGTAGCACAGATACGCAGTATTTT	CATSDAFGSTDTQYF
-	16	TRBV5-1	TRBJ2-4	many	TGCGCCAGCAGCTGGGGAGGAGGGACGGTCAAAAACATTCAGTACTTC	CASSWGGGTVKNIQYF
TRBD2	14	TRBV5-5	TRBJ2-2	many	TGTGCCAGCTTCCCGGGACTAGCGACCGGGGAGCTGTTTTTT	CASFPGLATGELFF
TRBD1	15	TRBV5-1	TRBJ2-7	-	TGCGCCAGCAGCACCCACCGGGACAGCCCCTACGAGCAGTACTTC	CASSTHRDSPYEQYF
-	16	TRBV10-3	TRBJ2-2	-	TGTGCCATCAGTGAGTCGATCGGTGATTACACCGGGGAGCTGTTTTTT	CAISESIGDYTGELFF
TRBD1	15	TRBV12-3/TRBV12-4	TRBJ1-2	many	TGTGCCAGCAGAGGACGGGACAGGGGGTACTATGGCTACACCTTC	CASRGRDRGYYGYTF
-	13	TRBV12-3/TRBV12-4	TRBJ1-1	many	TGTGCCAGCAGGGCCAGCGGGGGCACTGAAGCTTTCTTT	CASRASGGTEAFF
-	14	TRBV9	TRBJ2-7	many	TGTGCCAGCAGCGTAGGTGGCACTACCTACGAGCAGTACTTC	CASSVGGTTYEQYF
TRBD2	16	TRBV11-3	TRBJ2-5	-	TGTGCCAGCACCGGACTAGCGGCGTTTTCCCAAGAGACCCAGTACTTC	CASTGLAAFSQETQYF
-	14	TRBV5-4	TRBJ1-2	many	TGTGCCAGCAGCTTGGTGGGCGGCCCCTATGGCTACACCTTC	CASSLVGGPYGYTF
-	13	TRBV10-3	TRBJ1-1	many	TGTGCCATCAGTGAGTTGGGTAACACTGAAGCTTTCTTT	CAISELGNTEAFF
TRBD1	16	TRBV24-1	TRBJ1-5	many	TGTGCCACCAGCAACGCCGGGACAGAACGGGGTCAGCCCCAGCATTTT	CATSNAGTERGQPQHF
-	14	TRBV6-1	TRBJ2-7	many	TGTGCCAGCAGTGATGGGAACTCGGGGTACGAGCAGTACTTC	CASSDGNSGYEQYF
TRBD1	15	TRBV7-9	TRBJ1-4	-	TGTGCCAGCAGCTTAGGCGACAGGGATAATGAAAAACTGTTTTTT	CASSLGDRDNEKLFF
-	14	TRBV3-1	TRBJ2-7	-	TGTGCCAGCAGCCAAGAGGACGGGGCCCACGAGCAGTACTTC	CASSQEDGAHEQYF
-	17	TRBV7-8	TRBJ2-5	-	TGTGCCAGCAGCTTAGTCGTGGTGGGGGCAGGGCAAGAGACCCAGTACTTC	CASSLVVVGAGQETQYF
-	15	TRBV18	TRBJ2-3	many	TGTGCCAGCTCACCCTTAGCGGAAAGCACAGATACGCAGTATTTT	CASSPLAESTDTQYF